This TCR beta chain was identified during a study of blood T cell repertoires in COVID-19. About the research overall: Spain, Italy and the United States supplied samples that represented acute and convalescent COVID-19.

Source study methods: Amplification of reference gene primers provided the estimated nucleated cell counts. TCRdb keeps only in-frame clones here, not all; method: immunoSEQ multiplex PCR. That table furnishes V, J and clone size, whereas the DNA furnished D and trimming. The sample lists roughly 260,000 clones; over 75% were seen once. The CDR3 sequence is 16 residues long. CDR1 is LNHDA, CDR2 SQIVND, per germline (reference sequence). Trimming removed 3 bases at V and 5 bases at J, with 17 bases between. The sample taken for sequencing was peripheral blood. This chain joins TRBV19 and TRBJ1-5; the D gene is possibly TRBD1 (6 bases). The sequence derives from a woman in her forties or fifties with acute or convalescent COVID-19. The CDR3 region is CASSIGAGTRDQPQHF. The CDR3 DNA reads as TGTGCCAGTAGTATCGGGGCCGGGACACGGGATCAGCCCCAGCATTTT. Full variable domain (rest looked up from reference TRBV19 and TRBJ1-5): DGGITQSPKYLFRKEGQNVTLSCEQNLNHDAMYWYRQDPGQGLRLIYYSQIVNDFQKGDIAEGYSVSREKKESFPLTVTSAQKNPTAFYLCASSIGAGTRDQPQHFGDGTRLSIL.